Listed here are 16 T cell receptor beta chains from one sample, sequenced in a study of T-cell reconstitution after alpha-beta-depleted transplantation in children. Researchers prepared the TCRbeta library using unique molecular identifiers, the study reports. TCRdb re-derived calls from the PCR reads in MiXCR, one entry per CDR3 protein. The sample shows hundreds of thousands of distinct CDR3 sequences, under 9.5% of them seen only once. The sequencing here drew on PBMCs, mostly from graft donor cells, taken 180 days after TCRalphabeta/CD19-depleted stem cell transplant. The receptors derive from a male patient younger than 18 who had a stem cell transplant for acute lymphoblastic leukemia, so the T cells may come from the graft donor.

A remark on this clonotype: Since a much larger clone is just one base distant, this may be a read error. This chain joins TRBV13 and TRBJ2-7; D possibly corresponds to TRBD2 (5 bases). The CDR3 runs 18 residues. In germline, CDR1 is PRHDT, CDR2 FYEKMQ (reference sequence). The CDR3 DNA is TGTGCCAGCTGCTTAGCCCCAGCCCGGGGTGGGCCTACCTACGAGCAGTACTTC. This translates into CASCLAPARGGPTYEQYF. The full variable domain, completed using reference TRBV13 and TRBJ2-7, is AAGVIQSPRHLIKEKRETATLKCYPIPRHDTVYWYQQGPGQDPQFLISFYEKMQSDKGSIPDRFSAQQFSDYHSELNMSSLELGDSALYFCASCLAPARGGPTYEQYFGPGTRLTVT.

The chain recombines TRBV18 with TRBJ1-2; D ambiguous. CDR3 size: 14 residues. The germline V gene has CDR1 KGHSH and CDR2 LQKENI. The V gene lost 0 bases and the J gene lost 3 bases, with 8 bases spanning the gap. The CDR3 DNA sequence: TGTGCCAGCTCACCACCTGAGGGATACTATGGCTACACCTTC. Amino acid sequence: CASSPPEGYYGYTF.

This clonotype was counted many times. In DNA, the CDR3 is TGCGCCAGCAGCCAAAGGACAGGGGTCTCTGGGGCCAACGTCCTGACTTTC. Translating gives CASSQRTGVSGANVLTF. The rearrangement links TRBV4-3 to TRBJ2-6; 9 bases are a match to TRBD1. The CDR3 has 17 amino acids. The V gene end was trimmed by 2 bases and the J gene end by 0 bases; junction bases not matched to a gene: 2. The germline V gene has CDR1 LGHNA and CDR2 YSLEER.

This clonotype was seen ten or more times. This chain uses TRBV12-3 or TRBV12-4 with TRBJ2-5; D call uncertain. Trimming shortened V by 3 bases and J by 1 base, and 9 bases separated the two germline ends. The CDR3 is 14 residues long. The DNA for the CDR3 is TGTGCCAGCAGTTTTAGGGCAGTCCAAGAGACCCAGTACTTC. Amino acid sequence: CASSFRAVQETQYF.

In its sample, this clonotype was seen many times. The chain has TRBV12-3 or TRBV12-4 and TRBJ2-2; 9 nucleotides align to TRBD1. This CDR3 comprises 16 residues. Unmatched junction bases numbered 7, after V lost 3 bases and J lost 5 bases. The CDR3 nucleotides read TGTGCCAGCAGTTTGCGGCGGGACAGGGAAACCGGGGAGCTGTTTTTT. The encoded protein is CASSLRRDRETGELFF.

This clonotype has at least ten counts. Written as DNA, the CDR3 is TGCGCCAGCAGCTCCCGGACTAGCGGGGGGGCCTGGAACTATGAGCAGTTCTTC. Translated, it gives CASSSRTSGGAWNYEQFF. This sequence joins TRBV4-3 and TRBJ2-1; 15 positions match TRBD2. The germline V gene encodes CDR1 LGHNA and CDR2 YSLEER. After removal of 5 bases from V and 8 bases from J, the junction contained 13 bases not matched to a gene. This CDR3 has 18 residues.

This clonotype was found many times. The CDR3, as DNA: TGTGCCAGCAGCTTAGTGGCAGGGAATTACTATGGCTACACCTTC. Residues: CASSLVAGNYYGYTF. The chain combines TRBV7-2 with TRBJ1-2; weak D call: TRBD1 (5 bases). The V end was cut by 1 base, the J end by 3 bases, with 12 bases between. The CDR3 has 15 amino acids. Germline assignment: CDR1 SGHTA and CDR2 FQGNSA.

Ten or more counts support this clonotype. The V gene is TRBV12-5, the J gene TRBJ1-2; D is perhaps TRBD1 (6 bases). Trimming removed 3 bases at V and 7 bases at J, with 21 bases between. This CDR3 is built from 16 residues. Germline loops: CDR1 LGHNT, CDR2 FRNRAP. The CDR3 DNA reads TGTGCTAGTGGTTTATTCCTCGACAGGAGGCTGGGTGGCTACACCTTC. Amino acids: CASGLFLDRRLGGYTF.

This clonotype showed up many times. The rearrangement joins TRBV4-2 to TRBJ2-1; D uncertain. V lost 3 bases to trimming and J lost 1 base, with 13 bases between them. CDR3 length equals 16 residues. Germline lookup yields CDR1 LGHNA and CDR2 YNFKEQ. This CDR3 is CASSHPVGPSYNEQFF. The CDR3 DNA is TGTGCCAGCAGCCATCCCGTCGGTCCTTCCTACAATGAGCAGTTCTTC.

This clonotype has a count of ten or more. The chain uses TRBV24-1 and TRBJ2-5; 8 bases line up with TRBD1. The CDR3 totals 15 residues. Germline CDR1 and CDR2: KGHDR and SFDVKD. J gave up 5 bases and V 1 base, and 5 bases lay outside the gene matches. The CDR3 protein is CATSDFPGGMETQYF. The CDR3 nucleotides are TGTGCCACCAGTGATTTTCCAGGGGGCATGGAGACCCAGTACTTC.

This clonotype was seen at least ten times. V usage is TRBV27 and J usage is TRBJ1-2; TRBD1 aligns across 7 bases. Trimming at V came to 5 bases and at J to 6 bases, leaving 6 bases not matched to a gene. CDR1 and CDR2 from the germline V gene are MNHEY and SMNVEV (reference sequence). The CDR3 contains 13 residues. The CDR3 region has the DNA TGTGCCAGCAGTCTCCGACAGGGTCATGGCTACACCTTC. Translated: CASSLRQGHGYTF.

Ten or more counts support this clonotype. CDR3: CASVRPLNTEAFF. The CDR3, as DNA: TGTGCCAGCGTCCGGCCGTTGAACACTGAAGCTTTCTTT. This rearrangement joins TRBV7-9 to TRBJ1-1; D gene unclear. This CDR3 is 13 amino acids long. Germline CDR1 and CDR2: SEHNR and FQNEAQ (reference sequence). V shed 8 bases and J shed 0 bases, with 10 bases lying between them. Full variable domain (remainder filled in from reference TRBV7-9 and TRBJ1-1): DTGVSQNPRHKITKRGQNVTFRCDPISEHNRLYWYRQTLGQGPEFLTYFQNEAQLEKSRLLSDRFSAERPKGSFSTLEIQRTEQGDSAMYLCASVRPLNTEAFFGQGTRLTVV.

This clonotype showed up many times. The V call is TRBV3-1, the J call TRBJ2-5; no clear D gene. This CDR3 is built from 14 residues. V was shortened by 4 bases and J by 5 bases, with 14 bases between the two germline ends. The germline V gene encodes CDR1 LGHDT and CDR2 YNNKEL (reference sequence). CDR3 bases: TGTGCCAGCAGCCCACAGCTAGGAACGGAGACCCAGTACTTC. Its translation is CASSPQLGTETQYF.

This clonotype was picked up many times. V usage is TRBV12-3 or TRBV12-4 and J usage is TRBJ2-7; D unresolved. Trimming took 2 bases from V and 6 from J, leaving 5 bases between them. CDR3 size: 11 residues. In DNA, the CDR3 is TGTGCCAGCAGTTTAAGGCGCGAGCAGTACTTC. Encoded protein: CASSLRREQYF.

This clonotype was detected ten times or more. V is TRBV6-1 and J is TRBJ1-3, with D possibly being TRBD1 (5 bases). Trimming removed 6 bases at V and 2 bases at J, with 14 bases between. The CDR3 length is 15 residues. Germline CDR1 is MNHNS and CDR2 is SASEGT. The CDR3 here is CASRQFRDPGNTIYF. The CDR3 DNA sequence: TGTGCCAGCAGGCAATTCAGGGACCCTGGAAACACCATATATTTT.

This clonotype was recorded many times. J is TRBJ1-3 and V is TRBV28; D not certain. Trimming stripped 4 bases from V and 4 bases from J, with 14 bases between. Germline V gives CDR1 MDHEN, CDR2 SYDVKM. The CDR3 is 15 residues long. The CDR3 is CASSSGDPLGNTIYF. Here the CDR3 DNA reads TGTGCCAGCAGTTCGGGAGACCCTCTGGGAAACACCATATATTTT.